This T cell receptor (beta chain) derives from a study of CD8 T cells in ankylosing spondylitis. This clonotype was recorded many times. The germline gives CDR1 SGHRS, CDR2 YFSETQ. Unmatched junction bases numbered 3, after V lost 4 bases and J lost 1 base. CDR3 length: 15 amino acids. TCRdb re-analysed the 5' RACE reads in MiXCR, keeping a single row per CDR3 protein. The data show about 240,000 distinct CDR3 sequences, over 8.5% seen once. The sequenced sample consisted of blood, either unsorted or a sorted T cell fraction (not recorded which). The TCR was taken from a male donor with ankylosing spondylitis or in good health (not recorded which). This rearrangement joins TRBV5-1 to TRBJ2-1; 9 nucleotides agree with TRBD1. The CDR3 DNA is TGCGCCAGCAGCCCGACAGGGGGTTCCTACAATGAGCAGTTCTTC. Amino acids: CASSPTGGSYNEQFF.